Listed below are T cell receptor beta chains from one sample, sequenced in a study of blood T cell repertoires in COVID-19. Libraries were prepared by immunoSEQ multiplex PCR; TCRdb keeps only in-frame clonotypes and omits some of them. The data show roughly 250,000 clones, 85% to 90% seen once. Sequenced sample: PBMCs or T cells enriched from blood (not recorded which). These receptors originate from a woman younger than 30 who had recovered from COVID-19. Each CDR3 is given with its conserved first and last residue. D genes are given only for firm matches. Clone size appears in some rows only: once, few, many, or a class for an expanded clone.

j_call: TRBJ1-1
v_call: TRBV11-2
d_call: .
clone_size: .
cdr3_nt: TGTGCCAGCAGCAATCAGGCGGCTTTCTTT
cdr3_aa: CASSNQAAFF

j_call: TRBJ2-1
v_call: TRBV5-1
d_call: TRBD1
clone_size: .
cdr3_nt: TGCGCCAGCAGCATGATGGGACAGGGAGGTCTCGAGCAGTTCTTC
cdr3_aa: CASSMMGQGGLEQFF

j_call: TRBJ2-7
v_call: TRBV5-1
d_call: TRBD1
clone_size: .
cdr3_nt: TGCGCCAGCAGCGCCCGGACAGGGCGCGTCTACGAGCAGTACTTC
cdr3_aa: CASSARTGRVYEQYF

j_call: TRBJ2-5
v_call: TRBV15
d_call: .
clone_size: once
cdr3_nt: TGTGCCACCAGCAGAGCATACCCACTACGAACCCAGTACTTC
cdr3_aa: CATSRAYPLRTQYF

j_call: TRBJ2-4
v_call: TRBV7-2
d_call: .
clone_size: .
cdr3_nt: TGTGCCAGCAGCTTAGATCCGCGATTACTAGCCAAAAACATTCAGTACTTC
cdr3_aa: CASSLDPRLLAKNIQYF

j_call: TRBJ1-1
v_call: TRBV5-5
d_call: .
clone_size: .
cdr3_nt: TGTGCCAGCAGCTTGTTGGGGGCAATGAACACTGAAGCTTTCTTT
cdr3_aa: CASSLLGAMNTEAFF

j_call: TRBJ2-1
v_call: TRBV7-3
d_call: .
clone_size: .
cdr3_nt: TGTGCCAGCAGCTTTTTAACAATAGCGGAAAGCTCCTACAATGAGCAGTTCTTC
cdr3_aa: CASSFLTIAESSYNEQFF

j_call: TRBJ1-2
v_call: TRBV4-1
d_call: .
clone_size: .
cdr3_nt: TGCGCCAGCAGCCAAGATACAGGGTTGGATGGCTACACCTTC
cdr3_aa: CASSQDTGLDGYTF

j_call: TRBJ2-3
v_call: TRBV7-9
d_call: TRBD2
clone_size: .
cdr3_nt: TGTGCCAGCAGCTTAGACGGGGGGAATACGCAGTATTTT
cdr3_aa: CASSLDGGNTQYF

j_call: TRBJ1-3
v_call: TRBV6-1
d_call: .
clone_size: .
cdr3_nt: TGTGCCAGCAGTGAAGGAGTCGGCATATATTTT
cdr3_aa: CASSEGVGIYF

j_call: TRBJ1-1
v_call: TRBV5-1
d_call: .
clone_size: .
cdr3_nt: TGCGCCAGCAGCTTGGCCGCTGGCGGCGAAGCTTTCTTT
cdr3_aa: CASSLAAGGEAFF

j_call: TRBJ1-1
v_call: TRBV6-1
d_call: .
clone_size: .
cdr3_nt: TGTGCCAGCAGTGAAGCGCGTGGGGGCATGAACACTGAAGCTTTCTTT
cdr3_aa: CASSEARGGMNTEAFF

j_call: TRBJ2-7
v_call: TRBV3-1/TRBV3-2
d_call: TRBD1
clone_size: .
cdr3_nt: TGTGCCAGCAGCCGGGGGACAGGACCATACGAGCAGTACTTC
cdr3_aa: CASSRGTGPYEQYF

j_call: TRBJ2-6
v_call: TRBV19
d_call: .
clone_size: .
cdr3_nt: TGTGCCAGCCGGGACACCAGACCTTCTGGGGCCAACGTCCTGACTTTC
cdr3_aa: CASRDTRPSGANVLTF

j_call: TRBJ1-3
v_call: TRBV3-1/TRBV3-2
d_call: TRBD1
clone_size: .
cdr3_nt: TGTGCCAGCAGCCAGCCGGGACAGTTTTACTCTGGAAACACCATATATTTT
cdr3_aa: CASSQPGQFYSGNTIYF

j_call: TRBJ2-4
v_call: TRBV5-1
d_call: .
clone_size: once
cdr3_nt: TGCGCCAGCAGCTTGGTTGGGCAGGGGTCAAACATTCAGTACTTC
cdr3_aa: CASSLVGQGSNIQYF

j_call: TRBJ1-1
v_call: TRBV5-1
d_call: .
clone_size: .
cdr3_nt: TGCGCCAGCAGCTTGGACCTCCCGACGGGAAACACTGAAGCTTTCTTT
cdr3_aa: CASSLDLPTGNTEAFF

j_call: TRBJ1-6
v_call: TRBV7-8
d_call: TRBD1
clone_size: .
cdr3_nt: TGTGCCAGCAGCTTGTCGACAGGGGGAATCTCACCCCTCCACTTT
cdr3_aa: CASSLSTGGISPLHF

j_call: TRBJ1-2
v_call: TRBV7-2
d_call: TRBD1
clone_size: few
cdr3_nt: TGTGCCAGCAGCTTAGTCGGTCAGGGGGCGCGTGGCTACACCTTC
cdr3_aa: CASSLVGQGARGYTF

j_call: TRBJ1-1
v_call: TRBV19
d_call: .
clone_size: .
cdr3_nt: TGTGCCAGTAGGGACCCCCGGGGAGCTTTCTTT
cdr3_aa: CASRDPRGAFF

j_call: TRBJ2-7
v_call: TRBV18
d_call: TRBD1
clone_size: .
cdr3_nt: TGTGCCAGCTCACCAATCACAGGGGATCAGGAGTACTTC
cdr3_aa: CASSPITGDQEYF

j_call: TRBJ1-2
v_call: TRBV19
d_call: .
clone_size: .
cdr3_nt: TGTGCCAGTAGGACAGGCGACTATGGCTACACCTTC
cdr3_aa: CASRTGDYGYTF

j_call: TRBJ2-1
v_call: TRBV19
d_call: TRBD1
clone_size: .
cdr3_nt: TGTGCCAGTAGTCCCCACAGGGGAAGCTCCTACAATGAGCAGTTCTTC
cdr3_aa: CASSPHRGSSYNEQFF

j_call: TRBJ1-2
v_call: TRBV6-5
d_call: .
clone_size: .
cdr3_nt: TGTGCCAGCAGCCGCCGACAGCTGAACTATGGCTACACCTTC
cdr3_aa: CASSRRQLNYGYTF